The clone carrying this T cell receptor (beta chain) came up a few times. What it binds is unknown. Each CDR3 protein is one row after TCRdb ran MiXCR on the 5' RACE reads. The sample lists roughly 180,000 distinct CDR3 sequences, roughly 13% occurring once. This sample was taken from a study of CD8 T cells in ankylosing spondylitis. The ends lost 2 bases at V and 1 base at J; junction bases unmatched: 4. This CDR3 is built from 16 residues. Germline CDR1 and CDR2: MNHEY and SMNVEV (reference sequence). Findings of the study overall: It appeared that ankylosing spondylitis blood was characterized by a TCR beta motif of eight highly homologous variants. Prior work had noted some motif variants in reactive arthritis blood and synovial fluid.

The sample taken for sequencing was blood, either unsorted or a sorted T cell fraction (not recorded which). This chain connects TRBV27 to TRBJ2-1; 8 nucleotides line up with TRBD1. The source of this sequence is a female donor with ankylosing spondylitis or in good health (not recorded which). CDR3 DNA sequence: TGTGCCAGCAGTTTAACGACAGGGGTGTCCTACAATGAGCAGTTCTTC. It specifies CASSLTTGVSYNEQFF.